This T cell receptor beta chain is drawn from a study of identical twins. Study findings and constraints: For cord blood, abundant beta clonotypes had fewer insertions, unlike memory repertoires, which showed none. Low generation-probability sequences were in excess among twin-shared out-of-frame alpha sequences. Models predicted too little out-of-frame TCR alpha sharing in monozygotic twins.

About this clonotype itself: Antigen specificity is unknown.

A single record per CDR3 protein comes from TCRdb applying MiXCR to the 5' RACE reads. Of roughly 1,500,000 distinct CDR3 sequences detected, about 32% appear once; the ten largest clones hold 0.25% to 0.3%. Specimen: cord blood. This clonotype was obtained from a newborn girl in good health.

The DNA for the CDR3 is TGCAGCGTGGGGGGGACTAGCGGGAGACGGCGCGCAGATACGCAGTATTTT. Translation: CSVGGTSGRRRADTQYF. The genes are TRBV29-1 and TRBJ2-3, with 14 bases fitting TRBD2. The CDR3 loop spans 17 amino acids. Germline CDR1 and CDR2: SQVTM and ANQGSEA. With 6 bases clipped from V and 4 bases from J, the junction kept 12 bases outside the gene matches.